The 20 T cell receptor beta chains given below trace back to one sample, sequenced in a study of T-cell memory formation after mild COVID-19. MiXCR was run by TCRdb on the 5' RACE reads, yielding one entry per CDR3 protein. Of under 200,000 distinct CDR3 sequences in the sample, less than 40% were seen once. Sequencing was carried out using PBMCs or a T cell subset sorted from them (not recorded which). These receptor sequences come from an adult woman who had mild COVID-19 (a few samples of this study predate the infection). Cell type and time point are not known.

The chain links TRBV6-5 to TRBJ2-7, with 15 bases lining up with TRBD2. CDR1 MNHEY and CDR2 SVGAGI come from the germline V gene. CDR3 length: 15 amino acids. The trim removed 6 bases at V and 2 bases at J, leaving 2 bases unmatched. The CDR3 nucleotides read TGTGCCAGCAGACGGACTAGCGGGGGGGCCTACGAGCAGTACTTC. Residues: CASRRTSGGAYEQYF.

This clonotype showed up just once. A junction boundary mismatches the germline segment, possibly from a read error. The J gene is TRBJ2-3, the V gene TRBV27; 10 bases match TRBD1. The CDR3 has 15 amino acids. Germline V gene data show CDR1 as MNHEY and CDR2 as SMNVEV (reference sequence). CDR3 DNA sequence: TGTGCCAGCAGTCGACGGGACAGGGGCACAGATACGCAGGATTTT. Translated, it gives CASSRRDRGTDTQDF.

V usage is TRBV19 and J usage is TRBJ1-1, with 7 nucleotides matching TRBD1. V lost 6 bases to trimming and J lost 1 base; unmatched junction nucleotides: 5. The CDR3 has 14 residues. Germline values: CDR1 LNHDA, CDR2 SQIVND (reference sequence). CDR3 DNA sequence: TGTGCCAGTAGGACGACAGGGCCGAACACTGAAGCTTTCTTT. This encodes CASRTTGPNTEAFF.

The J gene is TRBJ2-3, the V gene TRBV6-2 or TRBV6-3; TRBD2 matches 8 bases. This CDR3 has 13 amino acids. Germline trimming cut 6 bases from V and 4 bases from J; bases unmatched to any gene: 3. Germline assignment: CDR1 MNHEY and CDR2 SVGEGT. The CDR3, as DNA: TGTGCCAGCAGGACAGCGGGGGCAGATACGCAGTATTTT. Amino acids: CASRTAGADTQYF.

This rearrangement joins TRBV7-6 to TRBJ1-5; a possible D gene is TRBD1 (6 bases). This CDR3 spans 16 amino acids. Germline CDR1 SGHVS, CDR2 FNYEAQ. Trimming took 5 bases from V and 1 from J, leaving 15 bases between them. CDR3 protein: CASSPNVDSSNQPQHF. The CDR3 nucleotides read TGTGCCAGCAGCCCAAATGTGGACAGCAGCAATCAGCCCCAGCATTTT. Looking up the rest from reference TRBV7-6 and TRBJ1-5 gives the full variable domain: GAGVSQSPRYKVTKRGQDVALRCDPISGHVSLYWYRQALGQGPEFLTYFNYEAQQDKSGLPNDRFSAERPEGSISTLTIQRTEQRDSAMYRCASSPNVDSSNQPQHFGDGTRLSIL.

The rearrangement links TRBV29-1 to TRBJ1-3, with D uncertain. Trimming removed 6 bases at V and 1 base at J, with 10 bases between. The germline V gene has CDR1 SQVTM and CDR2 ANQGSEA. The CDR3 runs 13 residues. As DNA, the CDR3 is TGCAGCGTAGCGCTGATGTCTGGAAACACCATATATTTT. Its translation is CSVALMSGNTIYF.

The sample holds one count of this clonotype. This chain uses TRBV7-9 with TRBJ2-7; no reliable D call. Trimming cost V 5 bases and J 6 bases, with 8 bases left between them. The CDR3 sequence is 11 residues long. The germline gives CDR1 SEHNR, CDR2 FQNEAQ (reference sequence). CDR3 protein: CASSQDLEQYF. In nucleotides, the CDR3 is TGTGCCAGCAGCCAGGACCTCGAGCAGTACTTC.

The chain employs TRBV20-1 and TRBJ2-5, with TRBD1 matching 9 bases. Germline-derived CDR1 and CDR2 are DFQATT and SNEGSKA (reference sequence). Trimming took 2 bases from V and 5 from J; bases not matched to a gene: 12. The CDR3 is 16 residues long. The CDR3 DNA is TGCAGTGCTAGAAAACTACCGGGACAGGGAAGGGAGACCCAGTACTTC. Translated, it gives CSARKLPGQGRETQYF.

The chain links TRBV5-1 to TRBJ2-7; 8 bases fit TRBD2. This CDR3 is built from 14 residues. Per germline, CDR1 SGHRS and CDR2 YFSETQ. The junction had 9 bases not matched to a gene; V was cut back by 5 bases and J by 5 bases. The CDR3 DNA sequence: TGCGCCAGCAGGGACAACGGGGGGGCTAACGAGCAGTACTTC. This translates into CASRDNGGANEQYF.

The V and J genes are TRBV7-7 and TRBJ2-3, with 7 bases fitting TRBD1. The CDR3 has 15 residues. Germline V lookup: CDR1 SSHAT, CDR2 FNYEAQ (reference sequence). V shed 5 bases and J 1 base; nucleotides not matched to a gene: 6. The DNA of the CDR3 is TGTGCCAGCAGCCAGGGGGTTGGGCGCACAGATACGCAGTATTTT. Encoded protein: CASSQGVGRTDTQYF.

The chain has TRBV5-1 and TRBJ2-1; no firm D call. The CDR3 has 18 amino acids. Germline CDR1 is SGHRS and CDR2 is YFSETQ. V lost 0 bases and J lost 5, with 21 bases in between. This CDR3 is CASSLGFISTNTHNEQFF. DNA of the CDR3: TGCGCCAGCAGCTTGGGGTTTATATCTACCAACACACACAATGAGCAGTTCTTC.

The CDR3 loop is CASSLDGRDTEAFF. Written as DNA, the CDR3 is TGCGCCAGCAGCTTGGACGGGAGGGACACTGAAGCTTTCTTT. The chain recombines TRBV5-1 with TRBJ1-1; no clear D gene. Trimming removed 0 bases from V and 3 bases from J, with 9 bases in between. Germline loops: CDR1 SGHRS, CDR2 YFSETQ. CDR3 length equals 14 residues.

V is TRBV5-1 and J is TRBJ2-1; 12 bases are a match to TRBD2. The CDR3 is made up of 19 amino acids. The germline gives CDR1 SGHRS, CDR2 YFSETQ. After removal of 3 bases from V and 0 bases from J, the junction contained 10 bases not matched to a gene. CDR3 sequence (DNA): TGCGCCAGCAGCTCTAGGTTGGCTAGCGGGAGGGCCTCCTACAATGAGCAGTTCTTC. Translated: CASSSRLASGRASYNEQFF.

This clonotype was counted a single time. The genes are TRBV7-3 and TRBJ2-1; D not certain. The CDR3 sequence is 13 residues long. Germline CDR1 reads SGHTA; CDR2 reads FQGTGA. Trimming removed 0 bases at V and 7 bases at J, with 7 bases between. The CDR3 sequence: CASSLTALNEQFF. The CDR3 region has the DNA TGTGCCAGCAGCTTAACAGCTCTTAATGAGCAGTTCTTC.

This clonotype has just a few counts. The chain is built from TRBV7-2 and TRBJ2-1; D remains ambiguous. Germline V lookup: CDR1 SGHTA, CDR2 FQGNSA. CDR3 size: 16 residues. Between the trimmed V and J ends, which lost 0 bases and 0 bases, there was a span of 9 bases. CDR3 protein: CASSLAAASSYNEQFF. CDR3 DNA: TGTGCCAGCAGCTTAGCCGCGGCTAGCTCCTACAATGAGCAGTTCTTC.

J is TRBJ2-7 and V is TRBV5-6, with D possibly matching TRBD1 (5 bases). V was cut by 1 base and J by 3 bases, with 8 bases left in between. The CDR3 extends over 13 amino acids. Germline V lookup: CDR1 SGHDT, CDR2 YYEEEE. The CDR3 DNA is TGTGCCAGCAGCTTGCCAGGGAACTACGAGCAGTACTTC. It is translated as CASSLPGNYEQYF.

This sequence joins TRBV15 and TRBJ2-5, with 7 bases fitting TRBD1. Germline-derived CDR1 and CDR2 are LNHNV and YYDKDF (reference sequence). V was pared by 5 bases and J by 3 bases, with 6 bases of the junction left unmatched. There are 14 residues in the CDR3. CDR3 nucleotide sequence: TGTGCCACCAGCGGCCAGGGGGATAAAGAGACCCAGTACTTC. As protein: CATSGQGDKETQYF.

V and J are TRBV2 and TRBJ2-7, with 7 nucleotides matching TRBD2. Germline CDR1 and CDR2: SNHLY and FYNNEI. V lost 2 bases and J lost 2; bases outside the gene matches: 6. The CDR3 totals 15 residues. In nucleotides, the CDR3 is TGTGCCAGCAGTGAACTAGCGGTTAATGCCTACGAGCAGTACTTC. Protein: CASSELAVNAYEQYF.

This clonotype has only a few counts. The rearrangement links TRBV20-1 to TRBJ2-7; 11 bases match TRBD2. CDR1 DFQATT and CDR2 SNEGSKA come from the germline V gene (reference sequence). The J segment lost 4 bases and the V segment lost 3 bases, leaving 5 bases of the junction unmatched. The CDR3 contains 14 residues. CDR3 bases: TGCAGTGCTAGGATTAGCGGGAGGGGTTACGAGCAGTACTTC. Translation: CSARISGRGYEQYF.

The rearrangement joins TRBV11-3 to TRBJ2-2; D perhaps matches TRBD1 (5 bases). The germline V and J ends were trimmed by 5 bases and 6 bases, with 19 bases remaining between them. CDR3 size: 16 residues. Germline V gives CDR1 SGHNT, CDR2 YENEEA. The CDR3: CASSPGRVGWSGELFF. As DNA, the CDR3 is TGTGCCAGCAGCCCGGGCAGGGTCGGATGGTCCGGGGAGCTGTTTTTT.